This note documents a single T cell receptor (beta chain) sequence. The source of the sample is a study of blood T cells in healthy people across ages. Researchers isolated at least 6.5 million PBMCs per sample. Primed by a sample-barcoded 5' primer and a J-beta primer mix, a second PCR proceeded for about 6 to 11 cycles. TCRdb re-analysed the 5' RACE reads in MiXCR, keeping a single row per CDR3 protein. The sample contains roughly 1.6 million distinct CDR3 sequences, roughly 32% of which appear only once. Trimming removed 5 bases from V and 4 bases from J, with 15 bases in between. In germline, CDR1 is SSHAT, CDR2 FNYEAQ (reference sequence). This CDR3 is built from 15 residues.

The receptor was isolated from a young woman in good health. The sequenced material came from blood. The V call is TRBV7-7, the J call TRBJ2-1; D is perhaps TRBD1 or TRBD2 (5 bases each). This CDR3 reads CASSEGTDTYNEQFF. CDR3 DNA sequence: TGTGCCAGCAGCGAGGGGACGGACACTTACAATGAGCAGTTCTTC.